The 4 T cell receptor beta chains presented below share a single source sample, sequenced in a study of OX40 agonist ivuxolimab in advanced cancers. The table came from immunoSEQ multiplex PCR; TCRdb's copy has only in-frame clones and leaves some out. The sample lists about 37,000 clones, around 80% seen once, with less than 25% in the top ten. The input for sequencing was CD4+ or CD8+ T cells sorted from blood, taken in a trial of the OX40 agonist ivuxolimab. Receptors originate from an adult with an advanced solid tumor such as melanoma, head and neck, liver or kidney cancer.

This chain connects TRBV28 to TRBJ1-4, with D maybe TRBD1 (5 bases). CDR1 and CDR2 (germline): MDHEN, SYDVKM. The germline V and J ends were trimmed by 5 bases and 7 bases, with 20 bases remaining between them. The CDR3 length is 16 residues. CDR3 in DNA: TGTGCCAGCAGTATCGCCTCAGGGATTGATAGTGAAAAACTGTTTTTT. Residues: CASSIASGIDSEKLFF.

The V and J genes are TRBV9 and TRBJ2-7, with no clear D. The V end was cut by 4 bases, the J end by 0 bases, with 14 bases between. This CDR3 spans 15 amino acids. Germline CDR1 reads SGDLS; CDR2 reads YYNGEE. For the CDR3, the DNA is TGTGCCAGCAGCCCCGATGGGATGAGCTCCTACGAGCAGTACTTC. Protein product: CASSPDGMSSYEQYF.

CDR3 sequence: CASTQDLSGADTQYF. Written as DNA, the CDR3 is TGTGCCAGCACCCAGGACTTGTCGGGGGCAGATACGCAGTATTTT. V usage is TRBV7-9 and J usage is TRBJ2-3, with D perhaps TRBD2 (6 bases). The CDR3 has 15 amino acids. Per germline, CDR1 SEHNR and CDR2 FQNEAQ (reference sequence). Trimming took 7 bases from V and 4 from J, leaving 18 bases between them.

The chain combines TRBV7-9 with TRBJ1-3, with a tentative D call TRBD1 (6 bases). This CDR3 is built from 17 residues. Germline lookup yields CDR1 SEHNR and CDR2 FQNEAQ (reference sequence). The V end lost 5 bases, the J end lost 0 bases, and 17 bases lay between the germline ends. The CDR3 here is CASSTQGRDYSGNTIYF. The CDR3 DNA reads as TGTGCCAGCAGCACCCAGGGGAGGGACTACTCTGGAAACACCATATATTTT.